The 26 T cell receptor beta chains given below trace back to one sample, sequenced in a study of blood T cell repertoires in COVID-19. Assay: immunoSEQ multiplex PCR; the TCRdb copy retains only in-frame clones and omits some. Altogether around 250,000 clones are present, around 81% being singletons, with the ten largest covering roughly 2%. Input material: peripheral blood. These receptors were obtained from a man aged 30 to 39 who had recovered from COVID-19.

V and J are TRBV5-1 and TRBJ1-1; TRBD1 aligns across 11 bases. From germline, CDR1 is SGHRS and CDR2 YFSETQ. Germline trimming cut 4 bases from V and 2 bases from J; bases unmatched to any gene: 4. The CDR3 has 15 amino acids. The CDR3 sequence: CASSKRTGGNTEAFF. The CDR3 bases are TGCGCCAGCAGCAAACGGACAGGGGGCAACACTGAAGCTTTCTTT.

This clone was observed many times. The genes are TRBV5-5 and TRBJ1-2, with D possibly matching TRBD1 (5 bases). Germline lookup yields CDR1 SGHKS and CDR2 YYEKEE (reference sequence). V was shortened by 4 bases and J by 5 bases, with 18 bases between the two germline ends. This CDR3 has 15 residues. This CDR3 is CASSPTGGAPYGYTF. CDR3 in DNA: TGTGCCAGCAGCCCCACCGGCGGGGCCCCGTATGGCTACACCTTC. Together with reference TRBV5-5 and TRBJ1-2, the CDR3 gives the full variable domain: DAGVTQSPTHLIKTRGQQVTLRCSPISGHKSVSWYQQVLGQGPQFIFQYYEKEERGRGNFPDRFSARQFPNYSSELNVNALLLGDSALYLCASSPTGGAPYGYTFGSGTRLTVV.

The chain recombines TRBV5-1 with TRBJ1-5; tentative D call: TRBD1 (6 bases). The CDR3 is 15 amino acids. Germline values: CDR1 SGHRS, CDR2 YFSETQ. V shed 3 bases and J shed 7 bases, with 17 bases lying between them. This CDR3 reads CASSWSGDQGQPQHF. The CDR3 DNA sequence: TGCGCCAGCAGCTGGTCAGGGGACCAGGGGCAGCCCCAGCATTTT.

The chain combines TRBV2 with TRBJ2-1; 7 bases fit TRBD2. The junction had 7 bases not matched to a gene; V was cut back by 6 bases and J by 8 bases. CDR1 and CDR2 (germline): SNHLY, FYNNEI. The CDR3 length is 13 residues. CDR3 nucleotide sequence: TGTGCCAGCAGGTGGTGGGAGGGAGATGAGCAGTTCTTC. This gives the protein CASRWWEGDEQFF.

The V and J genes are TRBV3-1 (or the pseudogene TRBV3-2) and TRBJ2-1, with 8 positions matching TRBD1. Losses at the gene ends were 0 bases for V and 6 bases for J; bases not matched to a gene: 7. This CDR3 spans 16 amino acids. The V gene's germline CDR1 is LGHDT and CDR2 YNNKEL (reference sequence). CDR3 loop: CASSQEGQGASNEQFF. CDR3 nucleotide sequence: TGTGCCAGCAGCCAAGAGGGGCAGGGGGCGTCCAATGAGCAGTTCTTC.

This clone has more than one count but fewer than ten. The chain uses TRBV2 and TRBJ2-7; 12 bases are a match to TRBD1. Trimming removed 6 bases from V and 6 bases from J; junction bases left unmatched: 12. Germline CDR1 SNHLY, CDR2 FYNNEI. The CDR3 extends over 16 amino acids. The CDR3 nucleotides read TGTGCCAGCAGCCTCGGGACAGGGGGCCCCCTTGGCGAGCAGTACTTC. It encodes CASSLGTGGPLGEQYF.

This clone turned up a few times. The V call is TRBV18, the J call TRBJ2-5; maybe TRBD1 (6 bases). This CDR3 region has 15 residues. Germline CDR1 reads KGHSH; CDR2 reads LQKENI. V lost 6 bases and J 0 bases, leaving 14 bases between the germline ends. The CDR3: CASSLGQTYQETQYF. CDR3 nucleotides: TGTGCCAGCTCCCTCGGACAGACGTACCAAGAGACCCAGTACTTC.

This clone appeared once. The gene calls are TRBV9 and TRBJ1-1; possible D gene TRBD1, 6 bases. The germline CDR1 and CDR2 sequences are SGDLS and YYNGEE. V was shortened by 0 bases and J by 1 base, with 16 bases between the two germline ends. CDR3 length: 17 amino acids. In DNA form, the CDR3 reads TGTGCCAGCAGCGTAGAGCCAGGGGTTAACCAGAACACTGAAGCTTTCTTT. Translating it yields CASSVEPGVNQNTEAFF.

The CDR3 spells CASSFGRVSGGSEQFF. The CDR3 coding sequence is TGTGCCAGCAGTTTTGGGCGGGTTAGCGGGGGAAGTGAGCAGTTCTTC. V usage is TRBV6-5 and J usage is TRBJ2-1; 9 nucleotides match TRBD2. CDR1 is MNHEY, CDR2 SVGAGI, per germline. V trimming: 4 bases; J trimming: 9 bases; junction bases outside the gene matches: 13. This CDR3 spans 16 amino acids.

The CDR3: CASSGRTGILNEQFF. CDR3 nucleotides: TGTGCCAGCAGCGGCCGGACAGGGATATTAAATGAGCAGTTCTTC. The rearrangement links TRBV5-4 to TRBJ2-1; 8 nucleotides align to TRBD1. Germline-derived CDR1 and CDR2 are SGHNT and YYREEE (reference sequence). J gave up 7 bases and V 4 bases, and 10 bases lay outside the gene matches. There are 15 residues in the CDR3.

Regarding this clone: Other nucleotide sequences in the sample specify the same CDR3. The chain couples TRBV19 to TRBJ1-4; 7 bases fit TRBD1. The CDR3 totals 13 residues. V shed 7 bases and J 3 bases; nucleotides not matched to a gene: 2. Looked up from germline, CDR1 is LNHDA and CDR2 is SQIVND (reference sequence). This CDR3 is CASIGTANEKLFF. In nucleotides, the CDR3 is TGTGCCAGTATCGGGACAGCTAATGAAAAACTGTTTTTT.

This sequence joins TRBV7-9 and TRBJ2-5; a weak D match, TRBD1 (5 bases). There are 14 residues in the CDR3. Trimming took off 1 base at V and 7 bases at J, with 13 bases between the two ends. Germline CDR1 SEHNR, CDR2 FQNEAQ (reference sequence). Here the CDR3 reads CASSLGSGRGTQYF. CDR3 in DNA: TGTGCCAGCAGCTTAGGCTCAGGGCGAGGGACCCAGTACTTC.

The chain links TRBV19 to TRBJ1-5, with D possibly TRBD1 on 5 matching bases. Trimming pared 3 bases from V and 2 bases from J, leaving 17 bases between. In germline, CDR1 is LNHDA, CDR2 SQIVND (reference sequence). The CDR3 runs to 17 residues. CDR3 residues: CASSIGGGGRRNQPQHF. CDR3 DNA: TGTGCCAGTAGTATCGGCGGCGGGGGAAGGCGCAATCAGCCCCAGCATTTT.

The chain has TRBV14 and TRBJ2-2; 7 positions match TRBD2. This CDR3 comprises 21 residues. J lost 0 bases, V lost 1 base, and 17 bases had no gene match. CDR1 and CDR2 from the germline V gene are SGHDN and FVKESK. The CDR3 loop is CASSQGPGGLGLFANTGELFF. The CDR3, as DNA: TGTGCCAGCAGCCAAGGGCCGGGGGGTCTTGGGCTCTTCGCGAACACCGGGGAGCTGTTTTTT. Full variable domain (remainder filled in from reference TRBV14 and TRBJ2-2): EAGVTQFPSHSVIEKGQTVTLRCDPISGHDNLYWYRRVMGKEIKFLLHFVKESKQDESGMPNNRFLAERTGGTYSTLKVQPAELEDSGVYFCASSQGPGGLGLFANTGELFFGEGSRLTVL.

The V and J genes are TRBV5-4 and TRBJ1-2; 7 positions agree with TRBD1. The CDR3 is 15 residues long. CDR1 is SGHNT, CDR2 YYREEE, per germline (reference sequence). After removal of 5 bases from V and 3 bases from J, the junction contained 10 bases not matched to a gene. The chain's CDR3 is CASSRTPGTDYGYTF. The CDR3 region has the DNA TGTGCCAGCAGTCGGACCCCCGGGACAGACTATGGCTACACCTTC.

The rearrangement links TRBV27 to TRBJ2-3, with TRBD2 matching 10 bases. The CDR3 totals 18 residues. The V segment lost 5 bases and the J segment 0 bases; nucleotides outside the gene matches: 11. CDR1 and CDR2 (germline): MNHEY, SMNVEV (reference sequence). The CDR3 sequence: CASSPRALAGASTDTQYF. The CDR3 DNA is TGTGCCAGCAGTCCAAGGGCCCTAGCGGGGGCTAGCACAGATACGCAGTATTTT.

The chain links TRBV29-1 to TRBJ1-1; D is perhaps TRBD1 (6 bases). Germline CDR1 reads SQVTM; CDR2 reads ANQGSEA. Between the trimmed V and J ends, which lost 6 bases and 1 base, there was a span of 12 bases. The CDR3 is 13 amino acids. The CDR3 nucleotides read TGCAGCGTGGAAAGGACAGAGAACACTGAAGCTTTCTTT. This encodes CSVERTENTEAFF.

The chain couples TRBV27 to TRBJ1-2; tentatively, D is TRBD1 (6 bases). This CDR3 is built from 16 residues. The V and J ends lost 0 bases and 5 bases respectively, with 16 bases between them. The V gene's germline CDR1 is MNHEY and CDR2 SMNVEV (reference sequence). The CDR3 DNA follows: TGTGCCAGCAGTTTATCGGTCCGAGGGACACATTATGGCTACACCTTC. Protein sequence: CASSLSVRGTHYGYTF.

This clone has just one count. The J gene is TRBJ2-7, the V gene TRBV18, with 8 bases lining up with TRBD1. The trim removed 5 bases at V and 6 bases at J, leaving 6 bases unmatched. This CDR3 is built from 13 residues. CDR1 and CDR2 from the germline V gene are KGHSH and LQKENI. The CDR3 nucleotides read TGTGCCAGCTCAAAAGGACAGGGAGGCGAGCAGTACTTC. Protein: CASSKGQGGEQYF.

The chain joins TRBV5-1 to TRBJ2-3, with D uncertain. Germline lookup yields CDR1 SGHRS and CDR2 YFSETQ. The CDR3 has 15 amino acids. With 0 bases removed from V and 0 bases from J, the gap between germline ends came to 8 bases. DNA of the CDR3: TGCGCCAGCAGCTTGGTGCCGGGTAGCACAGATACGCAGTATTTT. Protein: CASSLVPGSTDTQYF.

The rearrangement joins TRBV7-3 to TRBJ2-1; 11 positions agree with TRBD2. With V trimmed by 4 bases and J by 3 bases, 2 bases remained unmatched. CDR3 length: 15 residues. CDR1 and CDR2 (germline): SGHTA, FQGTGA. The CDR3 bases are TGTGCCAGCAGCTCTAGCGGGGGGAACTACAATGAGCAGTTCTTC. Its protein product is CASSSSGGNYNEQFF.

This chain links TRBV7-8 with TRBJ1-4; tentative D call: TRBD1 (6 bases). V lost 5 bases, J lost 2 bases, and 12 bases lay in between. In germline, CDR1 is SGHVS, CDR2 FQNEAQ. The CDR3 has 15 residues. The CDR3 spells CASSPNRVTNEKLFF. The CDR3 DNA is TGTGCCAGCAGCCCGAACAGGGTTACTAATGAAAAACTGTTTTTT.

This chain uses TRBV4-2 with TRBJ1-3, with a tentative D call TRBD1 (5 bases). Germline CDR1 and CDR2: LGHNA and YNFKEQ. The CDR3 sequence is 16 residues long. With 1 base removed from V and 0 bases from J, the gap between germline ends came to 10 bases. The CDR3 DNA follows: TGTGCCAGCAGCCAAGTGGGAGGGGACTCTGGAAACACCATATATTTT. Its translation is CASSQVGGDSGNTIYF.

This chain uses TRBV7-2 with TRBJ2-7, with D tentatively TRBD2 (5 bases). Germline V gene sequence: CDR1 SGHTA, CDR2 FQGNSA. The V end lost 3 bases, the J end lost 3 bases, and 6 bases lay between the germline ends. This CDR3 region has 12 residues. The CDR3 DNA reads TGTGCCAGCAGCTTCGCGGGCTACGAGCAGTACTTC. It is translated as CASSFAGYEQYF.

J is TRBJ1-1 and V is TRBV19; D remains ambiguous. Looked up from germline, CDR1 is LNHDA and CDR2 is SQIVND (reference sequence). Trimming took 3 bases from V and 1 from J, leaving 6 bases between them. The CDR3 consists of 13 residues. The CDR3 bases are TGTGCCAGTAGTATTGAACAGAACACTGAAGCTTTCTTT. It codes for CASSIEQNTEAFF. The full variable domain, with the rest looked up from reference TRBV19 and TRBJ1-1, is DGGITQSPKYLFRKEGQNVTLSCEQNLNHDAMYWYRQDPGQGLRLIYYSQIVNDFQKGDIAEGYSVSREKKESFPLTVTSAQKNPTAFYLCASSIEQNTEAFFGQGTRLTVV.

CDR3 DNA: TGTGCCAGCTCCCCGAAGGACAGACGACCTTACAATCAGCCCCAGCATTTT. It yields the protein CASSPKDRRPYNQPQHF. The chain combines TRBV18 with TRBJ1-5, with D perhaps matching TRBD1 (6 bases). CDR1 KGHSH and CDR2 LQKENI come from the germline V gene. The CDR3 extends over 17 amino acids. Trimming stripped 6 bases from V and 3 bases from J, with 21 bases between.